This is a list of T cell receptor beta chains from one sample in a study of blood T cell repertoires in COVID-19. The data were produced by immunoSEQ multiplex PCR, yet TCRdb's version contains in-frame clones alone and is incomplete. The sample has around 95,000 clones, approximately 80% seen once; the top ten hold 13%. Material for sequencing was peripheral blood. The origin of the receptors is a man aged 45 to 65 with active or convalescent COVID-19. Both conserved end residues are part of each CDR3. The order of the fields is CDR3 DNA, CDR3 protein, CDR3 length, J gene, V gene, clone size, D gene. D genes are given only for firm matches. Clone size, where shown, is once, few, many, or a class for clones that have expanded.

CDR3 DNA: TGTGCCAGCAGTGACTCGAGTCTACCCGGGAGTTCACCCCTCCACTTT
CDR3 protein: CASSDSSLPGSSPLHF
CDR3 length: 16
J gene: TRBJ1-6
V gene: TRBV6-4
clone size: NA
D gene: NA

CDR3 DNA: TGTGCCACCAGCAGGATGGGGGGGGGCTCCTACAATGAGCAGTTCTTC
CDR3 protein: CATSRMGGGSYNEQFF
CDR3 length: 16
J gene: TRBJ2-1
V gene: TRBV15
clone size: NA
D gene: TRBD2

CDR3 DNA: TGTGCCAGCAGCGCCAAAACGAGGGCCCCCCAATCTAATGAAAAACTGTTTTTT
CDR3 protein: CASSAKTRAPQSNEKLFF
CDR3 length: 18
J gene: TRBJ1-4
V gene: TRBV12-1
clone size: NA
D gene: NA

CDR3 DNA: TGTGCCAGCCGTCCCGGGACAGGGGGCAAGGTCAACACTGAAGCTTTCTTT
CDR3 protein: CASRPGTGGKVNTEAFF
CDR3 length: 17
J gene: TRBJ1-1
V gene: TRBV6-6
clone size: once
D gene: TRBD1

CDR3 DNA: TGCGCCAGCAGCCAAGGCCTGGAGAATCAGCCCCAGCATTTT
CDR3 protein: CASSQGLENQPQHF
CDR3 length: 14
J gene: TRBJ1-5
V gene: TRBV4-1
clone size: NA
D gene: NA

CDR3 DNA: TGCGCCAGCAGGGAGCGGGAGACCCCCTACGAGCAGTACTTC
CDR3 protein: CASRERETPYEQYF
CDR3 length: 14
J gene: TRBJ2-7
V gene: TRBV5-1
clone size: NA
D gene: TRBD2

CDR3 DNA: TGTGCCAGCAGCTCCCGTAACTATGGCTACACCTTC
CDR3 protein: CASSSRNYGYTF
CDR3 length: 12
J gene: TRBJ1-2
V gene: TRBV7-9
clone size: NA
D gene: NA

CDR3 DNA: TGTGCCAGCACCGTGGCCGGGAGTGAGGGCCACGAGCAGTACTTC
CDR3 protein: CASTVAGSEGHEQYF
CDR3 length: 15
J gene: TRBJ2-7
V gene: TRBV6-5
clone size: once
D gene: NA

CDR3 DNA: TGTGCCTGGAGGAGAAGGACGGGGGGCTACACCTTC
CDR3 protein: CAWRRRTGGYTF
CDR3 length: 12
J gene: TRBJ1-2
V gene: TRBV30
clone size: few
D gene: NA

CDR3 DNA: TGTGCCAGCAGCTTAGCGCGAGACTATGAAGCTTTCTTT
CDR3 protein: CASSLARDYEAFF
CDR3 length: 13
J gene: TRBJ1-1
V gene: TRBV7-2
clone size: NA
D gene: NA

CDR3 DNA: TGCGCCAGCAGCCAAGACCCTAGCGGGGCCTCCTACGAGCAGTACTTC
CDR3 protein: CASSQDPSGASYEQYF
CDR3 length: 16
J gene: TRBJ2-7
V gene: TRBV4-1
clone size: many
D gene: TRBD2

CDR3 DNA: TGTGCCAGCTCACCTCGGGAGACCGGGGCGGAGGGCTACACCTTC
CDR3 protein: CASSPRETGAEGYTF
CDR3 length: 15
J gene: TRBJ1-2
V gene: TRBV18
clone size: NA
D gene: NA

CDR3 DNA: TGTGCCAGCAGCGCTAGCGGGAGAGACACCGGGGAGCTGTTTTTT
CDR3 protein: CASSASGRDTGELFF
CDR3 length: 15
J gene: TRBJ2-2
V gene: TRBV9
clone size: NA
D gene: TRBD2

CDR3 DNA: TGTGCCAGCAGTGATCGGGTTGGGGCCAACGTCCTGACTTTC
CDR3 protein: CASSDRVGANVLTF
CDR3 length: 14
J gene: TRBJ2-6
V gene: TRBV2
clone size: NA
D gene: NA

CDR3 DNA: TGTGCCAGCCTACAGTATTCTGGAAACACCATATATTTT
CDR3 protein: CASLQYSGNTIYF
CDR3 length: 13
J gene: TRBJ1-3
V gene: TRBV19
clone size: NA
D gene: NA

CDR3 DNA: TGTGCCAGCAGGAAGCGGGTGGGCGACGAGCAGTACTTC
CDR3 protein: CASRKRVGDEQYF
CDR3 length: 13
J gene: TRBJ2-7
V gene: TRBV5-6
clone size: NA
D gene: NA

CDR3 DNA: TGCGCCAGCAGAGGGGTTAACACTGAAGCTTTCTTT
CDR3 protein: CASRGVNTEAFF
CDR3 length: 12
J gene: TRBJ1-1
V gene: TRBV10-1
clone size: NA
D gene: NA

CDR3 DNA: TGTGCCAGCCGAGCAGGGACAGGCGATTCACCCCTCCACTTT
CDR3 protein: CASRAGTGDSPLHF
CDR3 length: 14
J gene: TRBJ1-6
V gene: TRBV2
clone size: NA
D gene: TRBD1

CDR3 DNA: TGTGCCAGCGCTCTAGACAGGGTTTCCGGGGAGCTGTTTTTT
CDR3 protein: CASALDRVSGELFF
CDR3 length: 14
J gene: TRBJ2-2
V gene: TRBV2
clone size: NA
D gene: TRBD1

CDR3 DNA: TGTGCCAGTAGTGCCCGGGGAGATTCTGAAGCTTTCTTT
CDR3 protein: CASSARGDSEAFF
CDR3 length: 13
J gene: TRBJ1-1
V gene: TRBV19
clone size: NA
D gene: NA

CDR3 DNA: TGTGCCAGCAGCTTAGAAGGGAGGGGGAACACTGAAGCTTTCTTT
CDR3 protein: CASSLEGRGNTEAFF
CDR3 length: 15
J gene: TRBJ1-1
V gene: TRBV7-8
clone size: NA
D gene: NA

CDR3 DNA: TGTGCCAGCAGTTCACCCGGGACAGGGGCTTATGGCTACACCTTC
CDR3 protein: CASSSPGTGAYGYTF
CDR3 length: 15
J gene: TRBJ1-2
V gene: TRBV6-5
clone size: NA
D gene: TRBD1

CDR3 DNA: TGTGCCAGCAGTGAAACCTTGCAGGACAGGGCCATATATTTT
CDR3 protein: CASSETLQDRAIYF
CDR3 length: 14
J gene: TRBJ1-3
V gene: TRBV6-1
clone size: NA
D gene: TRBD1

CDR3 DNA: TGTGCCAGCTCACCACCCCAAAGGACTAGCGACTCCTACGAGCAGTACTTC
CDR3 protein: CASSPPQRTSDSYEQYF
CDR3 length: 17
J gene: TRBJ2-7
V gene: TRBV18
clone size: NA
D gene: TRBD2

CDR3 DNA: TGTGCCAGTATCAGATGGTTGGGCTCTTCGACTGGAAACACCATATATTTT
CDR3 protein: CASIRWLGSSTGNTIYF
CDR3 length: 17
J gene: TRBJ1-3
V gene: TRBV19
clone size: NA
D gene: NA

CDR3 DNA: TGTGCCAGCAGCTCCATTCAGCAGGCAGATACGCAGTATTTT
CDR3 protein: CASSSIQQADTQYF
CDR3 length: 14
J gene: TRBJ2-3
V gene: TRBV7-3
clone size: NA
D gene: NA

CDR3 DNA: TGTGCCACCAGTGATCTGGACAGGGGGCGGTATGAGCAGTTCTTC
CDR3 protein: CATSDLDRGRYEQFF
CDR3 length: 15
J gene: TRBJ2-1
V gene: TRBV24-1
clone size: NA
D gene: TRBD1

CDR3 DNA: TGTGCCACCAGTGATCCCAATAGCGGGAGGGCAAACACCGGGGAGCTGTTTTTT
CDR3 protein: CATSDPNSGRANTGELFF
CDR3 length: 18
J gene: TRBJ2-2
V gene: TRBV24-1
clone size: NA
D gene: TRBD2

CDR3 DNA: TGTGCCAGCAGCTTTTTCAGGGGTGGGGCCAACGTCCTGACTTTC
CDR3 protein: CASSFFRGGANVLTF
CDR3 length: 15
J gene: TRBJ2-6
V gene: TRBV5-6
clone size: NA
D gene: NA

CDR3 DNA: TGTGCCAGCAGCGGCGGGACTTACTACAATGAGCAGTTCTTC
CDR3 protein: CASSGGTYYNEQFF
CDR3 length: 14
J gene: TRBJ2-1
V gene: TRBV9
clone size: NA
D gene: NA

CDR3 DNA: TGTGCCAGCAGTTGGACAGGGGATAGCAATCAGCCCCAGCATTTT
CDR3 protein: CASSWTGDSNQPQHF
CDR3 length: 15
J gene: TRBJ1-5
V gene: TRBV27
clone size: NA
D gene: TRBD1

CDR3 DNA: TGTGCCATCAGTGGAGGGGACAGCGGTTATGGGCAGTACTTC
CDR3 protein: CAISGGDSGYGQYF
CDR3 length: 14
J gene: TRBJ2-7
V gene: TRBV10-3
clone size: NA
D gene: TRBD1

CDR3 DNA: TGTGCCAGCAGCCCCTACACTAGCGGGAAGAACACCGGGGAGCTGTTTTTT
CDR3 protein: CASSPYTSGKNTGELFF
CDR3 length: 17
J gene: TRBJ2-2
V gene: TRBV7-3
clone size: NA
D gene: TRBD2

CDR3 DNA: TGTGCCTGGAGCGAAACCGAGGGCGTAGGGCAGTTCTTC
CDR3 protein: CAWSETEGVGQFF
CDR3 length: 13
J gene: TRBJ2-1
V gene: TRBV30
clone size: NA
D gene: NA

CDR3 DNA: TGTGCCTGGAGTACACCCCCGGGGGGGATACAGCCCCAGCATTTT
CDR3 protein: CAWSTPPGGIQPQHF
CDR3 length: 15
J gene: TRBJ1-5
V gene: TRBV30
clone size: NA
D gene: NA

CDR3 DNA: TGTGCCACCAGCCTGGGACAGGGGTATTATACGCAGTATTTT
CDR3 protein: CATSLGQGYYTQYF
CDR3 length: 14
J gene: TRBJ2-3
V gene: TRBV24-1
clone size: NA
D gene: TRBD1

CDR3 DNA: TGTGCCAGCTCACCAAGGTATCGAGCGGGAAGCACAGATACGCAGTATTTT
CDR3 protein: CASSPRYRAGSTDTQYF
CDR3 length: 17
J gene: TRBJ2-3
V gene: TRBV18
clone size: NA
D gene: TRBD2

CDR3 DNA: TGTGCCAGCCGAGACAGACCTAATGAAAAACTGTTTTTT
CDR3 protein: CASRDRPNEKLFF
CDR3 length: 13
J gene: TRBJ1-4
V gene: TRBV27
clone size: NA
D gene: NA